This TCR beta chain was found in a study of blood T cell repertoires in COVID-19. In the study overall: PBMCs, B-cell-depleted T cells, or T cells provided the cDNA or gDNA that made up the material.

Libraries were prepared by immunoSEQ multiplex PCR; TCRdb keeps only in-frame clonotypes and omits some of them. Of approximately 88,000 clones listed, 70% to 80% were seen once; the top ten hold over 40%. V was cut by 9 bases and J by 6 bases, with 23 bases left in between. The CDR3 totals 15 residues. Germline CDR1 MDHEN, CDR2 SYDVKM. This clone has just one count. The origin of this receptor is a human donor in a cohort sampled during active COVID-19. The sample comprised peripheral blood. V and J are TRBV28 and TRBJ1-1; tentative D call: TRBD1 (6 bases). The CDR3, as DNA: TGTGCCAGTAAAAGTGGGACAAGGGGAAGGCCTGAAGCTTTCTTT. Its protein product is CASKSGTRGRPEAFF.